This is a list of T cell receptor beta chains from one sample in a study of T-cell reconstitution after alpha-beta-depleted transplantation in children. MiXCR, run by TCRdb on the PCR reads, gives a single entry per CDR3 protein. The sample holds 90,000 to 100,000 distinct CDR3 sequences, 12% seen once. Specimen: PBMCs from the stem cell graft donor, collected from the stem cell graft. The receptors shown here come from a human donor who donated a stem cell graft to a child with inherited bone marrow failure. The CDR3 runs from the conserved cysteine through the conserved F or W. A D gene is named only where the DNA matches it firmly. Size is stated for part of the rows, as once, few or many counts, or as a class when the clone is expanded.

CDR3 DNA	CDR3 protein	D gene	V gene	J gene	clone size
TGCAGTGCTAGAGATGGTCAGGGGTCGAACTATGGCTACACCTTC	CSARDGQGSNYGYTF	NA	TRBV20-1	TRBJ1-2	many
TGTGCCAGCAGCCCCAGGAGTGCCTACGAGCAGTACTTC	CASSPRSAYEQYF	NA	TRBV3-1	TRBJ2-7	many
TGTGCCAGCAGGCGGGGACTTCTAGTAGAGACCCAGTACTTC	CASRRGLLVETQYF	NA	TRBV2	TRBJ2-5	NA
TGTGCCAGCAGCCCGCCGGGACTTAACTATGGCTACACCTTC	CASSPPGLNYGYTF	NA	TRBV7-8	TRBJ1-2	NA
TGTGCCAGCTCTCCAAGGGACAATGAGCAGTTCTTC	CASSPRDNEQFF	NA	TRBV7-2	TRBJ2-1	few
TGTGCCAGCAGGGGGAGAAGCCATGAGCAGTTCTTC	CASRGRSHEQFF	NA	TRBV11-1	TRBJ2-1	NA
TGTGCCAGCAGAAGACAGGGGGCAGATACGCAGTATTTT	CASRRQGADTQYF	TRBD1	TRBV12-3/TRBV12-4	TRBJ2-3	many
TGTGCCAGCAGTGAATCGGGGAACACTGAAGCTTTCTTT	CASSESGNTEAFF	NA	TRBV2	TRBJ1-1	many
TGTGCCAGCAGCTCAAGGACAGGGGGCATCTATGGCTACACCTTC	CASSSRTGGIYGYTF	TRBD1	TRBV7-2	TRBJ1-2	NA
TGCAGTGCTAGAGATGAGGGCAGGTACTATCAGCGCCAGCATTTT	CSARDEGRYYQRQHF	NA	TRBV20-1	TRBJ1-5	many
TGTGCCAGCAGCCTCGCCAGAAACACCGGGGAGCTGTTTTTT	CASSLARNTGELFF	NA	TRBV7-2	TRBJ2-2	many
TGCAGTGCTAGAGCGGATCGGGAGGGCCTCTACGAGCAGTACTTC	CSARADREGLYEQYF	TRBD2	TRBV20-1	TRBJ2-7	many
TGCAGTGCTGGGACCGGGACGGAGGATCAGCCCCAGCATTTT	CSAGTGTEDQPQHF	NA	TRBV20-1	TRBJ1-5	many
TGTGCCACGTCATCGACAGCGACCACAGATACGCAGTATTTT	CATSSTATTDTQYF	NA	TRBV24-1	TRBJ2-3	many
TGTGCCACCAGTGATTACCAAGAGACCCAGTACTTC	CATSDYQETQYF	NA	TRBV24-1	TRBJ2-5	many
TGCGCCAGCAGCCAAGGTACCGGGACAGGTTACAATGAGCAGTTCTTC	CASSQGTGTGYNEQFF	TRBD1	TRBV4-3	TRBJ2-1	many
TGTGCCAGCAGCTTAGAAGCACAGACGCCTGGAAACACCATATATTTT	CASSLEAQTPGNTIYF	NA	TRBV7-2	TRBJ1-3	NA
TGTGCCAGCAGTCCGGGGGGCACTGAAGCTTTCTTT	CASSPGGTEAFF	NA	TRBV6-5	TRBJ1-1	many
TGCGCCAGCAGCTTGGCCACGGGGACCCTATACAATGAGCAGTTCTTC	CASSLATGTLYNEQFF	NA	TRBV5-1	TRBJ2-1	many
TGTGCCAGTAGTATATCCAGGGCTATTTTGGAGACCCAGTACTTC	CASSISRAILETQYF	NA	TRBV19	TRBJ2-5	NA
TGTGCCAGCAGTGAGACAGGGAACAATCAGCCCCAGCATTTT	CASSETGNNQPQHF	TRBD1	TRBV6-1	TRBJ1-5	many
TGTGCCAGCAGTAGAAACCTTCTTCGACCGTACCAAGAGACCCAGTACTTC	CASSRNLLRPYQETQYF	NA	TRBV6-1	TRBJ2-5	NA
TGCAGTGCCTCCCGAGATGGGACTCTAGCCAAAAACATTCAGTACTTC	CSASRDGTLAKNIQYF	NA	TRBV20-1	TRBJ2-4	many
TGTGCCAGCAGCCGCAGTGGGACTGAAGCTTTCTTT	CASSRSGTEAFF	NA	TRBV6-2/TRBV6-3	TRBJ1-1	few
TGTGCCAGCAGTGAAGCGTTTTGGTATGAGCAGTTCTTC	CASSEAFWYEQFF	NA	TRBV2	TRBJ2-1	NA
TGTGCCAGCAGGGAAATCTACGAGCAGTACTTC	CASREIYEQYF	NA	TRBV6-1	TRBJ2-7	many
TGCGCCAGCAGCCATCCACAATCGCCAGGGGTCTATGGCTACACCTTC	CASSHPQSPGVYGYTF	NA	TRBV4-3	TRBJ1-2	many
TGTGCCAGCAGTTTATCACGGGACCGACAAGAAAAACTGTTTTTT	CASSLSRDRQEKLFF	NA	TRBV27	TRBJ1-4	many
TGCAGCGTTGTGCAGGGGAGCTACGAGCAGTACTTC	CSVVQGSYEQYF	NA	TRBV29-1	TRBJ2-7	many
TGTGCCAGCAGCTTAGAGGCGGGCGCCAGAAATCAGCCCCAGCATTTT	CASSLEAGARNQPQHF	NA	TRBV7-2	TRBJ1-5	medium-sized
TGTGCCATCAGCGGCCGGGACAGGGGGTTGGGGACCTCCTACGAGCAGTACTTC	CAISGRDRGLGTSYEQYF	TRBD1	TRBV10-3	TRBJ2-7	many
TGCAGTGCTAGAGACCCCCTGGATGGCTACACCTTC	CSARDPLDGYTF	NA	TRBV20-1	TRBJ1-2	many
TGCAGTGCTAGAGATCATGTGACCTACGAGCAGTACTTC	CSARDHVTYEQYF	NA	TRBV20-1	TRBJ2-7	many
TGCGCCAGCAGCCAAGATAGGCAGGGAGGCTCACCCCTCCACTTT	CASSQDRQGGSPLHF	NA	TRBV4-1	TRBJ1-6	many
TGTGCCAGCACTACCGGGACTAGCGGGGGGGGGACCGAGCAGTACTTC	CASTTGTSGGGTEQYF	TRBD2	TRBV27	TRBJ2-7	many
TGTGCCAGCAGCCCCGACCGGGACTGGGGCACAGATACGCAGTATTTT	CASSPDRDWGTDTQYF	NA	TRBV7-2	TRBJ2-3	many
TGTGCCAGCAGCTTAGAGCGACAGGGTGGGACGCAGTATTTT	CASSLERQGGTQYF	TRBD1	TRBV7-2	TRBJ2-3	many
TGTGCTAGCAGCTTAGCAGGTCCCTACAATGAGCAGTTCTTC	CASSLAGPYNEQFF	NA	TRBV7-7	TRBJ2-1	many
TGTGCCACCAGTTCTCCCGTAGGACCGCCCGGGGATACGCAGTATTTT	CATSSPVGPPGDTQYF	NA	TRBV24-1	TRBJ2-3	many
TGTGCCAGTAGTATCTCCGCCGGGACAGGAAATGAAGCTTTCTTT	CASSISAGTGNEAFF	TRBD1	TRBV19	TRBJ1-1	many
TGTGCCAGCAGACCGACAGGGCGCCCCTCTGGGGCCAACGTCCTGACTTTC	CASRPTGRPSGANVLTF	TRBD1	TRBV7-9	TRBJ2-6	NA
TGTGCCATCAGTGATGGGCAGCCCTACGAGCAGTACTTC	CAISDGQPYEQYF	NA	TRBV10-3	TRBJ2-7	many
TGTGCCAGCAGCCAAGATGGGAGCGCAACTAATGAAAAACTGTTTTTT	CASSQDGSATNEKLFF	NA	TRBV4-2	TRBJ1-4	NA
TGTGCCAGCAGCGCTAGCGGGAGGGCCCCCCAAGAGACCCAGTACTTC	CASSASGRAPQETQYF	TRBD2	TRBV5-5	TRBJ2-5	many
TGTGCCAGCAGTTACTCGACTGGGGCATGGGATGAGCAGTTCTTC	CASSYSTGAWDEQFF	NA	TRBV6-5	TRBJ2-1	many
TGCAGCGGTTTGGGACCGGGACTACACACAGATACGCAGTATTTT	CSGLGPGLHTDTQYF	TRBD2	TRBV29-1	TRBJ2-3	many
TGTGCCAGCAGCCCCAGGGACGGTGAAAAACTGTTTTTT	CASSPRDGEKLFF	NA	TRBV5-4	TRBJ1-4	few
TGTGCCAGCAGTTATGTGACAGGGATAGGTTCACCCCTCCACTTT	CASSYVTGIGSPLHF	TRBD1	TRBV6-5	TRBJ1-6	many
TGTGCCAGCAGCTTAGTCTCTAGCGGGAGTGGCGGGGAGCTGTTTTTT	CASSLVSSGSGGELFF	TRBD2	TRBV7-9	TRBJ2-2	many
TGCGCCAGCAGCCAAGACAGCTCCTATAATTCACCCCTCCACTTT	CASSQDSSYNSPLHF	NA	TRBV4-3	TRBJ1-6	many
TGTGCCAGCAGTGGTTTTTCCGCAGGTGCCTATGGCTACACCTTC	CASSGFSAGAYGYTF	NA	TRBV2	TRBJ1-2	many
TGCGCCAGCAGGAGCGGGGGGTGGAGCTCCTACAATGAGCAGTTCTTC	CASRSGGWSSYNEQFF	TRBD2	TRBV5-1	TRBJ2-1	many
TGTGCCAGCAGCCTCAGCCCGGCGAACACTGAAGCTTTCTTT	CASSLSPANTEAFF	NA	TRBV11-1	TRBJ1-1	NA
TGTGCCAGCAGTTACGTCAGCCGGAACCTGAACACCGGGGAGCTGTTTTTT	CASSYVSRNLNTGELFF	NA	TRBV6-5	TRBJ2-2	NA
TGTGCCAGCAGCTTCTACAGGGACCCCCGGGAGACCCAGTACTTC	CASSFYRDPRETQYF	NA	TRBV7-9	TRBJ2-5	many
TGTGCCAGCAAGAGACCGACAGGGGGCAATGACGGGGAGCTGTTTTTT	CASKRPTGGNDGELFF	TRBD1	TRBV6-1	TRBJ2-2	NA
TGTGCCAGCAGCTTGGGGGGACAGGGTGAAAAACTGTTTTTT	CASSLGGQGEKLFF	TRBD1	TRBV5-4	TRBJ1-4	few